Below, 23 T cell receptor beta chains from the same sample are listed, as sequenced in a study of CD8 T cells in Susac syndrome. When the RNA was reverse transcribed, random hexamers were used with an input of roughly 0.45 to 1 ug. TCRdb reprocessed the immunoSEQ multiplex PCR reads via MiXCR and lists one record per CDR3 protein. Found here are hundreds of thousands of distinct CDR3 sequences, approximately 95% of them singletons; the top ten hold 0.082%. The sample taken for sequencing was CD4+ T cells from PBMCs. All receptors derive from a human donor with multiple sclerosis.

V gene TRBV15 combines with J gene TRBJ2-6, with 7 bases aligning to TRBD1. Germline CDR1 and CDR2: LNHNV and YYDKDF (reference sequence). The V and J ends lost 1 base and 1 base, in that order; junction bases with no gene match: 4. The CDR3 is 17 residues long. CDR3 DNA: TGTGCCACCAGCAGAGGGGACAGCAGTTCTGGGGCCAACGTCCTGACTTTC. Translation gives CATSRGDSSSGANVLTF.

The CDR3 coding sequence is TGCGCCAGCAGCCATAGGACAGTAGAATATGGCTACACCTTC. Its translation: CASSHRTVEYGYTF. The chain carries TRBV4-1 and TRBJ1-2, with D perhaps matching TRBD1 (6 bases). The germline gives CDR1 MGHRA, CDR2 YSYEKL. V lost 3 bases to trimming and J lost 5 bases, with 13 bases between them. The CDR3 length is 14 residues.

The rearrangement joins TRBV30 to TRBJ2-1; TRBD2 agrees at 11 bases. With V trimmed by 2 bases and J by 9 bases, 21 bases remained unmatched. Germline CDR1 reads GTSNPN; CDR2 reads SVGIG (reference sequence). This CDR3 is built from 19 residues. CDR3 sequence reads: CAWSPTLAGGPRRNGEQFF. CDR3 DNA: TGTGCCTGGAGTCCAACCCTAGCGGGGGGCCCCAGGCGGAACGGTGAGCAGTTCTTC.

CDR3 sequence (DNA): TGTGCCACCAGCCCCCGGCAGGGCGAGACCCAGTACTTC. This translates into CATSPRQGETQYF. The rearrangement links TRBV15 to TRBJ2-5; weak D call: TRBD1 (5 bases). Germline CDR1 is LNHNV and CDR2 is YYDKDF (reference sequence). V was cut by 5 bases and J by 5 bases, with 12 bases left in between. This CDR3 comprises 13 residues.

This rearrangement joins TRBV6-5 to TRBJ1-5; D not certain. The CDR3 loop spans 13 amino acids. CDR1 and CDR2 (germline): MNHEY, SVGAGI. The ends were cut back, 6 bases at V and 7 bases at J, with 13 bases in the middle. Written as DNA, the CDR3 is TGTGCCAGCAGCCCAAGAGAGAAACAGCCCCAGCATTTT. Amino acid sequence: CASSPREKQPQHF.

The rearrangement uses TRBV20-1 and TRBJ2-3; D is unclear. Trimming removed 3 bases from V and 0 bases from J, with 19 bases in between. The germline CDR1 and CDR2 sequences are DFQATT and SNEGSKA (reference sequence). This CDR3 is built from 17 residues. The CDR3 spells CSASTVAVRASTDTQYF. In DNA, the CDR3 is TGCAGTGCTAGTACCGTGGCGGTCCGGGCTAGCACAGATACGCAGTATTTT.

The chain combines TRBV12-3 or TRBV12-4 with TRBJ2-7; D is unclear. The CDR3 is 13 amino acids. The V and J ends lost 1 base and 13 bases respectively, with 17 bases between them. The CDR3 DNA reads as TGTGCCAGCAGTTTAGGTTATATAGGTTCCTCTTACTTC. It translates to CASSLGYIGSSYF.

The V call is TRBV7-9, the J call TRBJ1-6; tentative D call: TRBD1 (6 bases). Trimming cost V 5 bases and J 8 bases, with 16 bases left between them. The CDR3 covers 15 residues. Germline V CDR1 and CDR2: SEHNR, FQNEAQ (reference sequence). The CDR3 protein is CASSPSSRGHSPLHF. CDR3 coding DNA: TGTGCCAGCAGCCCCAGCAGCAGGGGCCATTCACCCCTCCACTTT. The full variable domain, rest sourced from reference TRBV7-9 and TRBJ1-6, is DTGVSQNPRHKITKRGQNVTFRCDPISEHNRLYWYRQTLGQGPEFLTYFQNEAQLEKSRLLSDRFSAERPKGSFSTLEIQRTEQGDSAMYLCASSPSSRGHSPLHFGNGTRLTVT.

The chain recombines TRBV30 with TRBJ2-7; a possible D gene is TRBD2 (7 bases). V gave up 8 bases and J gave up 0 bases, with 32 bases separating them. This CDR3 has 19 residues. CDR1 and CDR2 from the germline V gene are GTSNPN and SVGIG (reference sequence). The CDR3 DNA reads TGTGCCCTAGGGGGGGTGAGAGGGAAGGGGTGCCCAAGCTCCTACGAGCAGTACGTC. Translated: CALGGVRGKGCPSSYEQYV.

The V call is TRBV20-1, the J call TRBJ1-5, with D tentatively TRBD1 (5 bases). Germline CDR1 reads DFQATT; CDR2 reads SNEGSKA (reference sequence). V lost 3 bases and J 7 bases, leaving 13 bases between the germline ends. CDR3 length equals 13 residues. Written as DNA, the CDR3 is TGCAGTGCTAGTTCAGCTTGGGACCAGCCCCAGCATTTT. It is translated as CSASSAWDQPQHF.

This chain links TRBV9 with TRBJ2-6; D remains unclear. Germline-derived CDR1 and CDR2 are SGDLS and YYNGEE. There are 15 residues in the CDR3. V gave up 3 bases and J gave up 4 bases, with 11 bases separating them. The CDR3 coding sequence is TGTGCCAGCAGCGCCCTAATGTCGGGGGCCAACGTCCTGACTTTC. Amino acids: CASSALMSGANVLTF.

This clonotype showed up just once. The chain couples TRBV3-1 to TRBJ1-2; 9 bases line up with TRBD1. The V and J ends lost 4 bases and 9 bases, in that order; junction bases with no gene match: 9. This CDR3 contains 14 residues. The germline V gene has CDR1 LGHDT and CDR2 YNNKEL (reference sequence). The CDR3 sequence: CASSPLTGTGRYTF. In DNA, the CDR3 is TGTGCCAGCAGCCCCTTGACGGGGACAGGGCGCTACACCTTC.

This sequence joins TRBV3-1 and TRBJ1-2, with D hard to call. Germline CDR1 and CDR2: LGHDT and YNNKEL (reference sequence). The CDR3 sequence is 14 residues long. V gave up 1 base and J gave up 8 bases, with 14 bases separating them. This chain's CDR3 is CASSQGVGLGGYTF. CDR3 DNA sequence: TGTGCCAGCAGCCAAGGAGTGGGATTGGGCGGCTACACCTTC.

This clonotype has a single count. V is TRBV30 and J is TRBJ1-1; D not resolved. Between the trimmed V and J ends, which lost 2 bases and 1 base, there was a span of 14 bases. From germline, CDR1 is GTSNPN and CDR2 SVGIG (reference sequence). The CDR3 contains 15 residues. Here the CDR3 DNA reads TGTGCCTGGAGTATAATCAGGTCCCCGAACACTGAAGCTTTCTTT. Translating it yields CAWSIIRSPNTEAFF.

The V gene is TRBV7-7, the J gene TRBJ2-7; 10 nucleotides agree with TRBD2. The germline CDR1 and CDR2 sequences are SSHAT and FNYEAQ (reference sequence). CDR3 length equals 15 residues. The CDR3 here is CASSLSSGGFHEQYV. DNA of the CDR3: TGTGCTAGCAGCTTATCTAGCGGGGGCTTCCACGAGCAGTACGTC.

The chain recombines TRBV7-9 with TRBJ2-4; D is perhaps TRBD1 or TRBD2 (5 bases each). V lost 2 bases, J lost 7 bases, and 12 bases lay in between. Germline V lookup: CDR1 SEHNR, CDR2 FQNEAQ (reference sequence). This CDR3 contains 14 residues. The DNA of the CDR3 is TGTGCCAGCAGCTTAATTCGGGACGGGAACATTCAGTACTTC. Translated: CASSLIRDGNIQYF.

This chain uses TRBV11-2 with TRBJ2-3; D might be TRBD1 (5 bases). In germline, CDR1 is SGHAT, CDR2 FQNNGV. The CDR3 spans 17 residues. Trimming took 5 bases from V and 0 from J, leaving 18 bases between them. Here the CDR3 reads CASSPRAAGLSTDTQYF. DNA of the CDR3: TGTGCCAGCAGCCCCCGCGCTGCAGGGCTGAGCACAGATACGCAGTATTTT.

For this clonotype: Germline is not matched at one junction end, which may reflect a read error. The CDR3 region is CASSPGYNEQFF. The CDR3 DNA reads TGTGCTAGCAGCCCGGGTTACAATGAGCAGTTCTTC. This chain joins TRBV7-9 and TRBJ2-1, with D hard to call. This CDR3 spans 12 amino acids. Germline-derived CDR1 and CDR2 are SEHNR and FQNEAQ (reference sequence).

CDR3 DNA: TGTGCCAGCAGTCCTCGTTACAATGAGCAGTTCTTC. This codes for CASSPRYNEQFF. This chain uses TRBV12-3 or TRBV12-4 with TRBJ2-1; the D is unclear. V gave up 5 bases and J gave up 4 bases, with 6 bases separating them. The CDR3 length is 12 residues.

This chain uses TRBV30 with TRBJ2-5, with a tentative D call TRBD2 (6 bases). The ends were cut back, 0 bases at V and 9 bases at J, with 8 bases in the middle. The germline V gene encodes CDR1 GTSNPN and CDR2 SVGIG (reference sequence). This CDR3 comprises 11 residues. The CDR3 bases are TGTGCCTGGAGTGTATGGGAGGCCCAGTACTTC. It translates to CAWSVWEAQYF.

The CDR3 sequence: CAISSGQGWATYGYTF. The CDR3 coding sequence is TGTGCCATCAGTTCCGGGCAGGGTTGGGCGACCTATGGCTACACCTTC. This rearrangement joins TRBV10-3 to TRBJ1-2; D possibly corresponds to TRBD1 (5 bases). The ends were cut back, 5 bases at V and 4 bases at J, with 20 bases in the middle. Germline CDR1 ENHRY, CDR2 SYGVKD. This CDR3 has 16 amino acids.

The sample holds one count of this clonotype. The chain uses TRBV30 and TRBJ1-1; unclear D gene. CDR3 length equals 13 residues. The ends were cut back, 2 bases at V and 1 base at J, with 8 bases in the middle. CDR1 and CDR2 (germline): GTSNPN, SVGIG (reference sequence). CDR3 loop: CAWSRFENTEAFF. The CDR3, as DNA: TGTGCCTGGAGTCGTTTCGAGAACACTGAAGCTTTCTTT.

This chain joins TRBV7-9 and TRBJ2-1; 8 bases agree with TRBD2. Germline CDR1 is SEHNR and CDR2 is FQNEAQ (reference sequence). The ends lost 4 bases at V and 0 bases at J; junction bases unmatched: 5. The CDR3 is 16 residues long. The CDR3 spells CASSSPGGISYNEQFF. The DNA for the CDR3 is TGTGCCAGCAGCTCCCCGGGGGGGATCTCCTACAATGAGCAGTTCTTC.